This T cell receptor (beta chain) was sequenced for a study of CD8 T cells in Susac syndrome. Trimming removed 5 bases at V and 8 bases at J, with 16 bases between. Germline V lookup: CDR1 SGHRS, CDR2 YFSETQ. This CDR3 has 13 residues. Reverse transcription of about 0.5 to 1 ug RNA used random hexamers. TCRdb analysed the immunoSEQ multiplex PCR reads with MiXCR anew, one entry per CDR3 protein. Counted here are some 190,000 distinct CDR3 sequences, 95% occurring once; the ten biggest clones make up approximately 0.1%. This chain joins TRBV5-1 and TRBJ1-2; D gene unclear. This sequence originates from a human donor in good health. Source material: CD4+ T cells from PBMCs. The CDR3 spells CASSPDGAGGYTF. Here the CDR3 DNA reads TGCGCCAGCAGTCCGGACGGTGCGGGAGGCTACACCTTC.